This TCR beta chain came from a study of OX40 agonist ivuxolimab in advanced cancers. CDR3 length equals 15 residues. V gave up 6 bases and J gave up 2 bases; unmatched junction bases: 7. Per the germline V gene, CDR1 is MGHDK and CDR2 is SYGVNS. The method was immunoSEQ multiplex PCR; TCRdb's version includes in-frame clones alone and lacks a portion of them. The sample lists tens of thousands of clones; roughly nine tenths were seen once. Any history of autoimmune disease or systemic immunosuppression disqualified patients. Sampling times: baseline, cycle 4 day 1, cycle 7 day 1. As for this clone: Its target is not known.

General study points: In a subset of nonresponders, normalized T-cell clonal expansion was also low.

The source was CD4+ or CD8+ T cells sorted from blood, collected in a trial of the OX40 agonist ivuxolimab. The sequence derives from an adult with an advanced solid tumor such as melanoma, head and neck, liver or kidney cancer. This chain uses TRBV25-1 with TRBJ2-3; 8 nucleotides align to TRBD2. CDR3 bases: TGTGCCAGCAGAAGAGCGGGAGAGGCCACAGATACGCAGTATTTT. It is translated as CASRRAGEATDTQYF.